This T cell receptor (beta chain) was recorded in a study of shared clonotypes between healthy human individuals. The naive CD8 population came from CD45RO-negative cells selected for CCR7, without terminally differentiated effector memory CD45RA+ cells. Findings and caveats of the study: Rarefaction curves obtained for sorted subsets showed sequencing incomplete despite large depth. The sole specimen, blood, was sampled, and tissue repertoires likely differ.

V shed 4 bases and J shed 0 bases, with 11 bases lying between them. The CDR3 is made up of 14 amino acids. Germline V CDR1 and CDR2: SGDLS, YYNGEE. In the case of this clone: Antigen specificity is unknown.

The assay was run at deep level. The repertoire was sequenced with immunoSEQ multiplex PCR; TCRdb's copy has only in-frame clones and lacks some. The repertoire holds around 2.1 million clones, with roughly 91% as singletons. The chain links TRBV9 to TRBJ2-7; D possibly corresponds to TRBD2 (6 bases). The receptor was isolated from a man aged 18 to 29 in good health. Some clones in this sample may be carry-over from other donors' samples. Source material: naive CD8+ T cells from PBMCs. The CDR3 spells CASSLGSLSYEQYF. The CDR3, as DNA: TGTGCCAGCAGCCTCGGGAGCCTCTCCTACGAGCAGTACTTC.